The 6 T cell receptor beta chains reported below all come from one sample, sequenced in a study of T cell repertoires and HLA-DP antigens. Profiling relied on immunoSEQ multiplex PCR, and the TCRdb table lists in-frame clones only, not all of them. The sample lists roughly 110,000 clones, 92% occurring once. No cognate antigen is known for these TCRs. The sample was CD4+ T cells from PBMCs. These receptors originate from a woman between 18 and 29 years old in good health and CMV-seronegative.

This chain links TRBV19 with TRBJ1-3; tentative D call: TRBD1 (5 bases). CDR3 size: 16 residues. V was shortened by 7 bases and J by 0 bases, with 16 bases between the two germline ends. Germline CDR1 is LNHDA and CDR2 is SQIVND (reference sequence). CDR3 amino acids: CASTVGYRSSGNTIYF. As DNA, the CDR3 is TGTGCCAGTACCGTAGGATACAGGAGCTCTGGAAACACCATATATTTT. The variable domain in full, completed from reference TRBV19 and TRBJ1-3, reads DGGITQSPKYLFRKEGQNVTLSCEQNLNHDAMYWYRQDPGQGLRLIYYSQIVNDFQKGDIAEGYSVSREKKESFPLTVTSAQKNPTAFYLCASTVGYRSSGNTIYFGEGSWLTVV.

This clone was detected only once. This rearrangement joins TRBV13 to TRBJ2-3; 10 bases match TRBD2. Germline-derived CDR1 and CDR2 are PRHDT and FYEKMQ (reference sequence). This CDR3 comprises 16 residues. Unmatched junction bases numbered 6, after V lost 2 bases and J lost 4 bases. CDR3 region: CASSLWGSGGPDTQYF. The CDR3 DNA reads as TGTGCCAGCAGCTTATGGGGTAGCGGGGGGCCAGATACGCAGTATTTT.

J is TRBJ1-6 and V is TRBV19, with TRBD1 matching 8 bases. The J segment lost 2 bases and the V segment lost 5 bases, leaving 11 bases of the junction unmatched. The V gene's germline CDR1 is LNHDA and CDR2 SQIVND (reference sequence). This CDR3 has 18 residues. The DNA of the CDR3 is TGTGCCAGTAGTGAAGAACGACAGGGGAGAGCCTATAATTCACCCCTCCACTTT. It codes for CASSEERQGRAYNSPLHF.

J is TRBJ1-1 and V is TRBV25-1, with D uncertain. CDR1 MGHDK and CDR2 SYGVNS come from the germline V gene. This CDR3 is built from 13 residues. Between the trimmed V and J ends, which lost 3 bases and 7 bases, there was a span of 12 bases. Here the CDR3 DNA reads TGTGCCAGCAGTGAGCCGGGGAAATTTGAAGCTTTCTTT. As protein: CASSEPGKFEAFF.

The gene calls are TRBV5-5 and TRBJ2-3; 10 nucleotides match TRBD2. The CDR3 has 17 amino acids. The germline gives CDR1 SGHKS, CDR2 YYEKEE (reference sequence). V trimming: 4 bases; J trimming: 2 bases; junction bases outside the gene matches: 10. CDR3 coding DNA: TGTGCCAGCAGCCCGTCGACTAGCGGGTCCCTCACAGATACGCAGTATTTT. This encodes CASSPSTSGSLTDTQYF.

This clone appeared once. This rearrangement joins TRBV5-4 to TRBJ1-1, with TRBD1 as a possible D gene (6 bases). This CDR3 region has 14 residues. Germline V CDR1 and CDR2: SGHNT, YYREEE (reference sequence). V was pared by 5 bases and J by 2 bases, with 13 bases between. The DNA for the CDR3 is TGTGCCAGCAGGGTCGGACAGTTAAACACTGAAGCTTTCTTT. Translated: CASRVGQLNTEAFF.